A selection of T cell receptor beta chains follows, all from one sample in a study of T cells in Graves' hyperthyroidism and ophthalmopathy. TCRdb re-derived calls from the multiplex PCR reads in MiXCR, one entry per CDR3 protein. The data hold around 500,000 distinct CDR3 sequences, with 12% to 15% observed a single time. The sample consisted of blood. These receptors were obtained from a middle-aged woman with Graves' hyperthyroidism. The CDR3 runs from the conserved cysteine through the conserved F or W. D genes are given only for firm matches. Size is omitted from some rows. Given values are once, few, many or a class for expanded clones.

j_call cdr3_length d_call v_call clone_size cdr3_nt cdr3_aa
TRBJ1-3 15 NA TRBV5-5 NA NA CASSFLGMGGNTIYF
TRBJ1-1 15 NA TRBV19 many TGTGCCAGTAGCAGCCTGGACAGAAGAAACACTGAAGCTTTCTTT CASSSLDRRNTEAFF
TRBJ1-1 13 NA TRBV2 many TGTGCCAGCAGGAACAGGGCTAACACTGAAGCTTTCTTT CASRNRANTEAFF
TRBJ1-5 14 NA TRBV7-2 NA TGTGCCAGCAGCCCAGGGAGATGGGATCAGCCCCAGCATTTT CASSPGRWDQPQHF
TRBJ2-1 19 TRBD2 TRBV7-8 many TGTGCCAGCAGCTTAAGTCAAGCGGGAGGGACACTTTCCTACAATGAGCAGTTCTTC CASSLSQAGGTLSYNEQFF
TRBJ1-5 14 NA TRBV28 NA TGTGCCAGCAGTTTTACGGTTAGCAATCAGCCCCAGCATTTT CASSFTVSNQPQHF
TRBJ2-7 13 NA TRBV30 many TGTGCCTGGAGTGAGGGGGTTGGCTACGAGCAGTACTTC CAWSEGVGYEQYF
TRBJ2-3 14 NA TRBV7-2 many TGTGCCAGCAGCTTACAGTATTTCACAGATACGCAGTATTTT CASSLQYFTDTQYF
TRBJ1-5 14 NA TRBV7-9 NA TGTGCCAGCAGCGCCGGGGCAGCCAATCAGCCCCAGCATTTT CASSAGAANQPQHF
TRBJ2-7 13 NA TRBV3-1 once TGTGCCAGCAGTCACCCCTCCACGGACGAGCAGTACTTC CASSHPSTDEQYF
TRBJ1-4 17 NA TRBV28 many TGTGCCAGCAGTCTGGCTGGGGGGGTTGCAACTAATGAAAAACTGTTTTTT CASSLAGGVATNEKLFF
TRBJ1-2 18 TRBD1 TRBV13 NA TGTGCCAGCAGCCGGAAAGGACAGGGAAAGGGGAGGAACTATGGCTACACCTTC CASSRKGQGKGRNYGYTF
TRBJ2-5 15 TRBD1 TRBV6-1 many TGTGCCAGCGGGAGGACAGGGGGCGGCCAAGAGACCCAGTACTTC CASGRTGGGQETQYF
TRBJ2-6 16 NA TRBV7-3 many TGTGCCAGCAGCTTAAGTCAGGTATCAGGGGCCAACGTCCTGACTTTC CASSLSQVSGANVLTF
TRBJ2-1 15 TRBD1 TRBV2 many TGTGCCAGCAGCGGAGACAGGGTAGTTTTGAATGAGCAGTTCTTC CASSGDRVVLNEQFF
TRBJ1-3 17 NA TRBV9 many TGTGCCAGCAGCTTACGGGACGGAGGAGACTCTGGAAACACCATATATTTT CASSLRDGGDSGNTIYF
TRBJ2-7 12 NA TRBV29-1 NA TGCAGCGTTGAGAAGCTACCCTACGAGCAGTACTTC CSVEKLPYEQYF
TRBJ1-5 16 TRBD1 TRBV15 NA TGTGCCACCAGCGGCCGAACAGGGGATAGCAATCAGCCCCAGCATTTT CATSGRTGDSNQPQHF
TRBJ2-5 12 TRBD1 TRBV29-1 few TGCAGCGTTCAGGGGGCATCTGAGACCCAGTACTTC CSVQGASETQYF
TRBJ2-5 12 NA TRBV3-1 many TGTGCCAGCAGCGTGTACCAAGAGACCCAGTACTTC CASSVYQETQYF
TRBJ1-1 14 TRBD1 TRBV20-1 few TGCAGTGCTAGAGCTTGGGACAGCAGTACTGAAGCTTTCTTT CSARAWDSSTEAFF
TRBJ2-3 14 TRBD2 TRBV7-7 many TGTGCTAGCAGCTTAACGGCGGGAGTGGATACGCAGTATTTT CASSLTAGVDTQYF
TRBJ2-1 18 TRBD2 TRBV28 many TGTGCCAGCAGTTTATATCCCCCCCCCCTAGCGGCTAACAATGAGCAGTTCTTC CASSLYPPPLAANNEQFF
TRBJ2-7 14 NA TRBV6-1 many TGTGCCAGCAGCCCGGGACACCATACCTACGAGCAGTACTTC CASSPGHHTYEQYF
TRBJ1-5 13 NA TRBV20-1 many TGCAGTGCTGCGGGGCACCTAAATCAGCCCCAGCATTTT CSAAGHLNQPQHF
TRBJ2-2 14 NA TRBV12-3/TRBV12-4 many TGTGCCAGCAGTAACAGGGAGGGAGCCGGGGAGCTGTTTTTT CASSNREGAGELFF
TRBJ1-6 15 NA TRBV20-1 NA TGCAGTGCTAGTAGTGGGGGTCAGGGTAATTCACCCCTCCACTTT CSASSGGQGNSPLHF
TRBJ2-3 15 NA TRBV28 many TGTGCCAGCAGTGGACTAACGGGAGTGACAGATACGCAGTATTTT CASSGLTGVTDTQYF
TRBJ2-1 17 NA TRBV27 many TGTGCCAGCAGTTTAGAAAAGCCACGGAGCTCCTACAATGAGCAGTTCTTC CASSLEKPRSSYNEQFF
TRBJ2-1 16 TRBD2 TRBV5-6 few TGTGCCAGCAGCGTAGCGGGCCAAAGCTCCTACAATGAGCAGTTCTTC CASSVAGQSSYNEQFF
TRBJ2-3 15 TRBD2 TRBV3-1 many TGTGCCAGCAGCCCCGCTAGCGGGAGAGGAGATACGCAGTATTTT CASSPASGRGDTQYF
TRBJ2-7 14 TRBD2 TRBV28 many TGTGCCAGCAGGGATAGCGGGACGCGCAACGAGCAGTACTTC CASRDSGTRNEQYF
TRBJ2-3 15 NA TRBV7-2 many TGTGCCAGCAGCTTTCACAGATCCCCCGCAGATACGCAGTATTTT CASSFHRSPADTQYF
TRBJ2-3 16 TRBD2 TRBV5-1 many TGCGCCAGCAGCTTGGAGGGGACTAGCGGAAGAGATACGCAGTATTTT CASSLEGTSGRDTQYF
TRBJ2-3 14 NA TRBV27 few TGTGCCAGCAGTTTCCCCCGGCGGGCAGATACGCAGTATTTT CASSFPRRADTQYF
TRBJ2-7 13 NA TRBV7-9 many TGTGCCAGCAGCCCTATAGGGGTCTACGAGCAGTACTTC CASSPIGVYEQYF
TRBJ1-4 15 NA TRBV15 many TGTGCCACCAGCGGGGATGGTGGCTGGCGGGAAAAACTGTTTTTT CATSGDGGWREKLFF
TRBJ1-2 11 NA TRBV27 many TGTGCCAGCAGTTCGGGGTTTGGCTACACCTTC CASSSGFGYTF
TRBJ2-1 15 TRBD2 TRBV27 many TGTGCCAGCAGCGGGACTAGCGCCCCCGGGAATGAGCAGTTCTTC CASSGTSAPGNEQFF
TRBJ1-2 11 NA TRBV12-3/TRBV12-4 many TGTGCCAGCAGTTTCCGGGTCGGCTACACCTTC CASSFRVGYTF
TRBJ2-1 16 TRBD2 TRBV7-7 many TGTGCTAGCAGCTTTAGTAGCGGGAGGTCCTACAATGAGCAGTTCTTC CASSFSSGRSYNEQFF
TRBJ1-4 13 NA TRBV6-1 NA TGTGCCAGCAGACCAGCGGGAGTGGAAAAACTGTTTTTT CASRPAGVEKLFF
TRBJ2-1 17 TRBD2 TRBV20-1 few TGCAGTGCTAGGGGACTAGCGGGAGATGCGTCCTACAATGAGCAGTTCTTC CSARGLAGDASYNEQFF
TRBJ2-3 16 NA TRBV5-1 NA TGCGCCAGCAGCCCCGGAGTGAGCGCTGGCACAGATACGCAGTATTTT CASSPGVSAGTDTQYF
TRBJ2-1 16 TRBD1 TRBV28 NA TGCGCCAGCAGCCACCCCGAGACAGGGACATACAATGAGCAGTTCTTC CASSHPETGTYNEQFF
TRBJ2-7 14 NA TRBV5-1 few TGCGCCAGCAGCTTGGGACTAGGGTTTGACGAGCAGTACTTC CASSLGLGFDEQYF